The present T cell receptor beta chain was sequenced within a study of sequential checkpoint blockade in melanoma. Method: immunoSEQ multiplex PCR; TCRdb's copy keeps in-frame clones and lacks some. This sample yields about 4,600 clones, of which roughly 50% are seen a single time; about a fifth belongs to the top ten. Germline assignment: CDR1 SGHTA and CDR2 FQGNSA. Trimming cost V 4 bases and J 0 bases, with 12 bases left between them. This CDR3 has 16 residues. Documented treatment: randomized to nivolumab then ipilimumab (arm A) or the reverse (arm B). PBMC sorting kept live CD3+CD8+ cells without CD19 or CD56. Sample share makes this clone large.

The sequences come from CD8+ T cells sorted from blood (inferred from file names), collected from a patient given nivolumab and ipilimumab in sequence. The sequence was collected from a human donor with melanoma. The chain joins TRBV7-2 to TRBJ2-2; possible D gene TRBD2, 5 bases. CDR3 region: CASSSLTNSNTGELFF. The DNA for the CDR3 is TGTGCCAGCAGCTCGTTGACTAACTCGAACACCGGGGAGCTGTTTTTT.